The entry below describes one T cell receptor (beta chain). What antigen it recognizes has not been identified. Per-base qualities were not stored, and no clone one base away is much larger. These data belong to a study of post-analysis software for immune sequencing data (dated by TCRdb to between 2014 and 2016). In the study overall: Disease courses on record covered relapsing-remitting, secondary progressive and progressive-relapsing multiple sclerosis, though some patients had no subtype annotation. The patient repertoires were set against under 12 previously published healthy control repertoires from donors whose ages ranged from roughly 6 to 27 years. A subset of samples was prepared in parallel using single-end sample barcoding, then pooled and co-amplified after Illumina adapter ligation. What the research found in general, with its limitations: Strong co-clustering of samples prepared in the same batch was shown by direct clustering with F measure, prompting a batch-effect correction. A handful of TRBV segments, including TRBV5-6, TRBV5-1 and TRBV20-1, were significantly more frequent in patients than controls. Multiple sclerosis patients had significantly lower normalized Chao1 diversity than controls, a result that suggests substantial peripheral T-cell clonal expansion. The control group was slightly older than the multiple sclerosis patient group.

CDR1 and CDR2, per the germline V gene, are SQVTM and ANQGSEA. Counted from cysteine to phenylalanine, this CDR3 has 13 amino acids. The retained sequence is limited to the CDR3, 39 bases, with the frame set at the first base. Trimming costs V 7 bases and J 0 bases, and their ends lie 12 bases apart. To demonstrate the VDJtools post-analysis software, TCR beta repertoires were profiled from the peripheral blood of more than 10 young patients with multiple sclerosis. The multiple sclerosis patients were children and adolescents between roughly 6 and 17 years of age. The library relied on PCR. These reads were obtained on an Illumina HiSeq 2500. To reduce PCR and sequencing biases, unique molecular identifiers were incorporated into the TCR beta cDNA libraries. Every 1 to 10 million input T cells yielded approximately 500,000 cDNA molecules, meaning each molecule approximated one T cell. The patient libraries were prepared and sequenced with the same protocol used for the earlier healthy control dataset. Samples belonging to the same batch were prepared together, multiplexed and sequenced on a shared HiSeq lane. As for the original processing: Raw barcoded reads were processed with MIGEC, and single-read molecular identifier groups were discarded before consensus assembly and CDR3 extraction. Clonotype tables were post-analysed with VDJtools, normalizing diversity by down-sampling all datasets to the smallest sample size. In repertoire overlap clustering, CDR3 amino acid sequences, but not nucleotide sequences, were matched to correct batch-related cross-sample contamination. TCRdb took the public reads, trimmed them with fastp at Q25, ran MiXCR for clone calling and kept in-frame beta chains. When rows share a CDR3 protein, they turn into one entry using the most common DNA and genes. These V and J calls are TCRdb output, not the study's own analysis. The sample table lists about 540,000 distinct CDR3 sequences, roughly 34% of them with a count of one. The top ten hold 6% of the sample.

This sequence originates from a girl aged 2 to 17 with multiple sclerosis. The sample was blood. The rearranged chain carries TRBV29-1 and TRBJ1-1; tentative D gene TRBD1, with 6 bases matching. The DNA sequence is TGCAGCGCATCAGGGGAAATGAACACTGAAGCTTTCTTT. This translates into CSASGEMNTEAFF. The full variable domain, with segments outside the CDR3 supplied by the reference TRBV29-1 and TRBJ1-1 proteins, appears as SAVISQKPSRDICQRGTSLTIQCQVDSQVTMMFWYRQQPGQSLTLIATANQGSEATYESGFVIDKFPISRPNLTFSTLTVSNMSPEDSSIYLCSASGEMNTEAFFGQGTRLTVV.